Presented here are 9 T cell receptor beta chains from one specimen sequenced in a study of blood T cell repertoires in COVID-19. Some clones are missing from TCRdb's copy, which holds only in-frame ones; the method was immunoSEQ multiplex PCR. The sample has about 140,000 clones; around 87% are singletons. Sequenced sample: peripheral blood. Receptor source: a human donor in a cohort sampled during active COVID-19.

The V gene is TRBV7-2, the J gene TRBJ2-1, with D perhaps TRBD2 (5 bases). Trimming took off 5 bases at V and 9 bases at J, with 8 bases between the two ends. The germline V gene has CDR1 SGHTA and CDR2 FQGNSA. CDR3 length equals 11 residues. Written as DNA, the CDR3 is TGTGCCAGCAGCCCCCGGGGTGAGCAGTTCTTC. Its translation is CASSPRGEQFF.

The V call is TRBV28, the J call TRBJ2-1; 10 nucleotides align to TRBD2. J lost 7 bases, V lost 7 bases, and 16 bases had no gene match. CDR1 is MDHEN and CDR2 is SYDVKM in the germline V gene. The CDR3 runs to 17 residues. In DNA, the CDR3 is TGTGCCAGCACCCCAAGAGGTAGCGGGAGGCTTGGTAATGAGCAGTTCTTC. Its translation: CASTPRGSGRLGNEQFF. Combining the CDR3 with reference TRBV28 and TRBJ2-1 gives the whole variable domain DVKVTQSSRYLVKRTGEKVFLECVQDMDHENMFWYRQDPGLGLRLIYFSYDVKMKEKGDIPEGYSVSREKKERFSLILESASTNQTSMYLCASTPRGSGRLGNEQFFGPGTRLTVL.

Here the CDR3 DNA reads TGTGCCAGCAGCCACAGGGTCTACTCCTACAATGAGCAGTTCTTC. Residues: CASSHRVYSYNEQFF. The chain employs TRBV7-9 and TRBJ2-1; TRBD1 might be the D (6 bases). Between the trimmed V and J ends, which lost 5 bases and 0 bases, there was a span of 11 bases. The CDR3 runs 15 residues. Germline V lookup: CDR1 SEHNR, CDR2 FQNEAQ (reference sequence).

The chain has TRBV9 and TRBJ2-1, with TRBD2 matching over 7 bases. Trimming removed 0 bases from V and 9 bases from J; junction bases left unmatched: 6. CDR1 and CDR2 from the germline V gene are SGDLS and YYNGEE. The CDR3 has 14 residues. CDR3 protein: CASSVVSGASEQFF. In nucleotides, the CDR3 is TGTGCCAGCAGCGTAGTAAGCGGGGCGAGTGAGCAGTTCTTC. The full variable domain, rest sourced from reference TRBV9 and TRBJ2-1, is DSGVTQTPKHLITATGQRVTLRCSPRSGDLSVYWYQQSLDQGLQFLIQYYNGEERAKGNILERFSAQQFPDLHSELNLSSLELGDSALYFCASSVVSGASEQFFGPGTRLTVL.

The genes are TRBV5-6 and TRBJ1-4, with D perhaps TRBD1 (5 bases). The germline gives CDR1 SGHDT, CDR2 YYEEEE. This CDR3 contains 16 residues. The V and J ends lost 2 bases and 0 bases respectively, with 11 bases between them. The CDR3 bases are TGTGCCAGCAGCTTAGGGTGGGGCACAACTAATGAAAAACTGTTTTTT. Residues: CASSLGWGTTNEKLFF.

The rearrangement links TRBV5-1 to TRBJ2-1; TRBD1 is a possible D gene (6 bases). Germline CDR1 is SGHRS and CDR2 is YFSETQ. With 0 bases removed from V and 4 bases from J, the gap between germline ends came to 17 bases. The CDR3 spans 17 residues. The CDR3 spells CASSLGAGEMGYNEQFF. The CDR3 region has the DNA TGCGCCAGCAGCTTGGGAGCAGGGGAAATGGGATACAATGAGCAGTTCTTC.

Turning to this clone: A junction end diverges from the germline sequence, so it may reflect a read error. J is TRBJ2-7 and V is TRBV7-3, with a weak D call TRBD2 (6 bases). CDR3 length equals 14 residues. Germline-derived CDR1 and CDR2 are SGHTA and FQGTGA. CDR3 loop: CASSLTPEGGEQYF. CDR3 nucleotides: TGTGCCAGCAGCCTAACCCCGGAGGGCGGCGAGCAGTACTTC.

The rearrangement joins TRBV30 to TRBJ1-1; unclear D gene. Per the germline V gene, CDR1 is GTSNPN and CDR2 is SVGIG (reference sequence). V was pared by 0 bases and J by 2 bases, with 10 bases between. This CDR3 spans 14 amino acids. The CDR3: CAWSVSRTNTEAFF. Written as DNA, the CDR3 is TGTGCCTGGAGTGTCTCCAGGACTAACACTGAAGCTTTCTTT.

This clone was counted a single time. The chain has TRBV10-3 and TRBJ2-7; weak D call: TRBD1 (5 bases). Germline CDR1 ENHRY, CDR2 SYGVKD. The CDR3 has 16 residues. Trimming took off 0 bases at V and 6 bases at J, with 18 bases between the two ends. The chain's CDR3 is CAISESRWQGSTEQYF. CDR3 nucleotides: TGTGCCATCAGTGAGTCGAGGTGGCAGGGTTCCACCGAGCAGTACTTC.